A selection of T cell receptor beta chains follows, all from one sample in a study of cytomegalovirus exposure and HLA in healthy donors. Data came from immunoSEQ multiplex PCR; TCRdb stores just in-frame clones and leaves some out. The data hold about 130,000 clones, with over 65% observed a single time. The sample consisted of PBMCs. These TCRs come from a young man in good health and CMV-seropositive. CDR3s include the opening cysteine and the closing phenylalanine or tryptophan. Fields, in order: D gene, V gene, J gene, clone size, CDR3 protein, CDR3 DNA. D genes are given only for firm matches. Size is stated for part of the rows, as once, few or many counts, or as a class when the clone is expanded.

d_gene: TRBD2
v_gene: TRBV9
j_gene: TRBJ2-2
abundance: -
CDR3aa: CASSVATRGGSYGTGELFF
CDR3nt: TGTGCCAGCAGCGTAGCTACGAGGGGCGGGAGTTACGGCACCGGGGAGCTGTTTTTT

d_gene: -
v_gene: TRBV27
j_gene: TRBJ2-7
abundance: -
CDR3aa: CASSFYSSSYEQYF
CDR3nt: TGTGCCAGCAGTTTCTATTCTAGCTCCTACGAGCAGTACTTC

d_gene: TRBD1
v_gene: TRBV7-2
j_gene: TRBJ2-7
abundance: -
CDR3aa: CASTFGTGGSYEQYF
CDR3nt: TGTGCCAGCACTTTCGGGACAGGGGGCTCCTACGAGCAGTACTTC

d_gene: TRBD2
v_gene: TRBV18
j_gene: TRBJ2-3
abundance: -
CDR3aa: CASSPLVAGERGDTQYF
CDR3nt: TGTGCCAGCTCACCACTCGTAGCGGGAGAGCGAGGAGATACGCAGTATTTT

d_gene: -
v_gene: TRBV9
j_gene: TRBJ1-2
abundance: -
CDR3aa: CASSVVGSNYGYTF
CDR3nt: TGTGCCAGCAGCGTGGTCGGGTCAAACTATGGCTACACCTTC

d_gene: -
v_gene: TRBV6-6
j_gene: TRBJ1-2
abundance: -
CDR3aa: CASSIDSYGYTF
CDR3nt: TGTGCCAGCAGTATAGACAGCTATGGCTACACCTTC

d_gene: -
v_gene: TRBV11-3
j_gene: TRBJ2-3
abundance: -
CDR3aa: CASSLGVSGNTDTQYF
CDR3nt: TGTGCCAGCAGCTTAGGCGTCAGCGGAAACACAGATACGCAGTATTTT

d_gene: -
v_gene: TRBV5-4
j_gene: TRBJ2-7
abundance: -
CDR3aa: CASSERGGTYEQYF
CDR3nt: TGTGCCAGCTCGGAAAGGGGCGGTACCTACGAGCAGTACTTC

d_gene: -
v_gene: TRBV27
j_gene: TRBJ2-3
abundance: -
CDR3aa: CASSFGWGVGTDTQYF
CDR3nt: TGTGCCAGCTCCTTTGGGTGGGGAGTAGGCACAGATACGCAGTATTTT

d_gene: -
v_gene: TRBV2
j_gene: TRBJ1-1
abundance: -
CDR3aa: CASIRGTEAFF
CDR3nt: TGTGCCAGCATTAGGGGGACCGAAGCTTTCTTT

d_gene: -
v_gene: TRBV28
j_gene: TRBJ2-7
abundance: -
CDR3aa: CASSLRQLSSYEQYF
CDR3nt: TGTGCCAGCAGTTTACGACAGTTGAGCTCCTACGAGCAGTACTTC

d_gene: TRBD2
v_gene: TRBV6-4
j_gene: TRBJ2-1
abundance: -
CDR3aa: CASSDSARLAGGGNEQFF
CDR3nt: TGTGCCAGCAGTGACTCCGCCCGACTAGCGGGAGGGGGGAATGAGCAGTTCTTC

d_gene: TRBD2
v_gene: TRBV13
j_gene: TRBJ2-2
abundance: -
CDR3aa: CASSLAGETGELFF
CDR3nt: TGTGCCAGCAGCCTAGCGGGAGAGACCGGGGAGCTGTTTTTT

d_gene: TRBD1
v_gene: TRBV2
j_gene: TRBJ1-5
abundance: few
CDR3aa: CASSETGGNQPQHF
CDR3nt: TGTGCCAGCAGTGAGACAGGGGGCAATCAGCCCCAGCATTTT

d_gene: -
v_gene: TRBV6-5
j_gene: TRBJ2-1
abundance: few
CDR3aa: CASSYGASSYNEQFF
CDR3nt: TGTGCCAGCAGTTACGGAGCTAGCTCCTACAATGAGCAGTTCTTC

d_gene: -
v_gene: TRBV5-1
j_gene: TRBJ2-7
abundance: -
CDR3aa: CASSQTGLRSYEQYF
CDR3nt: TGCGCCAGCAGCCAAACGGGACTGAGATCCTACGAGCAGTACTTC

d_gene: -
v_gene: TRBV6-5
j_gene: TRBJ1-5
abundance: -
CDR3aa: CASSFNREQPQHF
CDR3nt: TGTGCCAGCAGTTTCAACAGGGAACAGCCCCAGCATTTT

d_gene: -
v_gene: TRBV19
j_gene: TRBJ1-5
abundance: few
CDR3aa: CASMLRDRNQPQHF
CDR3nt: TGTGCCAGTATGTTGCGAGATCGCAATCAGCCCCAGCATTTT

d_gene: -
v_gene: TRBV5-6
j_gene: TRBJ1-3
abundance: -
CDR3aa: CASTLGASVNTIYF
CDR3nt: TGTGCCAGCACCCTTGGGGCCTCCGTCAACACCATATATTTT

d_gene: TRBD2
v_gene: TRBV19
j_gene: TRBJ2-5
abundance: -
CDR3aa: CASSIRRSGRAVGQETQYF
CDR3nt: TGTGCCAGTAGTATCCGCAGGAGCGGGAGGGCCGTGGGGCAAGAGACCCAGTACTTC

d_gene: -
v_gene: TRBV11-2
j_gene: TRBJ1-5
abundance: -
CDR3aa: CASSPEAGINQPQHF
CDR3nt: TGTGCCAGCAGCCCCGAGGCAGGGATTAATCAGCCCCAGCATTTT

d_gene: -
v_gene: TRBV5-6
j_gene: TRBJ1-2
abundance: -
CDR3aa: CASRTQANYGYTF
CDR3nt: TGTGCCAGCAGGACACAGGCTAACTATGGCTACACCTTC

d_gene: TRBD1
v_gene: TRBV9
j_gene: TRBJ2-2
abundance: few
CDR3aa: CASSVGTGVNTGELFF
CDR3nt: TGTGCCAGCAGCGTAGGGACAGGGGTAAACACCGGGGAGCTGTTTTTT

d_gene: TRBD1
v_gene: TRBV4-3
j_gene: TRBJ2-1
abundance: -
CDR3aa: CASSLDRGSYNEQFF
CDR3nt: TGCGCCAGCAGCTTAGACAGGGGCTCCTACAATGAGCAGTTCTTC

d_gene: -
v_gene: TRBV4-1
j_gene: TRBJ1-2
abundance: once
CDR3aa: CASSQGSGEQLYGYTF
CDR3nt: TGCGCCAGCAGCCAAGGCAGCGGGGAGCAACTCTATGGCTACACCTTC

d_gene: TRBD2
v_gene: TRBV7-9
j_gene: TRBJ2-3
abundance: -
CDR3aa: CASSSGLAGGPNTQYF
CDR3nt: TGTGCCAGCAGCTCAGGACTAGCGGGGGGGCCGAATACGCAGTATTTT

d_gene: TRBD1
v_gene: TRBV7-9
j_gene: TRBJ1-1
abundance: -
CDR3aa: CASSQRTGDTEAFF
CDR3nt: TGTGCCAGCAGCCAAAGGACAGGGGACACTGAAGCTTTCTTT

d_gene: TRBD2
v_gene: TRBV9
j_gene: TRBJ2-7
abundance: -
CDR3aa: CASSLGTSGFAYEQYF
CDR3nt: TGTGCCAGCAGCTTGGGGACTAGCGGGTTTGCCTACGAGCAGTACTTC

d_gene: TRBD1
v_gene: TRBV6-6
j_gene: TRBJ2-1
abundance: once
CDR3aa: CASSVDRVSINEQFF
CDR3nt: TGTGCCAGCAGTGTGGACAGGGTTTCTATCAATGAGCAGTTCTTC

d_gene: -
v_gene: TRBV13
j_gene: TRBJ2-1
abundance: -
CDR3aa: CASSLTTESYNEQFF
CDR3nt: TGTGCCAGCAGCTTAACGACAGAGTCCTACAATGAGCAGTTCTTC

d_gene: TRBD2
v_gene: TRBV2
j_gene: TRBJ2-1
abundance: -
CDR3aa: CASSPTSGPGRQFF
CDR3nt: TGTGCCAGCTCGCCGACTAGCGGGCCCGGACGGCAGTTCTTC

d_gene: TRBD1
v_gene: TRBV6-6
j_gene: TRBJ1-6
abundance: -
CDR3aa: CASSYPTGMGSPLHF
CDR3nt: TGTGCCAGCAGTTACCCGACAGGGATGGGTTCACCCCTCCACTTT

d_gene: TRBD2
v_gene: TRBV4-2
j_gene: TRBJ2-1
abundance: -
CDR3aa: CASSQALAGGNNEQFF
CDR3nt: TGTGCCAGCAGCCAAGCCCTAGCGGGAGGAAACAATGAGCAGTTCTTC

d_gene: -
v_gene: TRBV5-6
j_gene: TRBJ2-7
abundance: -
CDR3aa: CASSPPRGYEQYF
CDR3nt: TGTGCCAGCAGCCCACCCAGGGGCTACGAGCAGTACTTC

d_gene: TRBD2
v_gene: TRBV28
j_gene: TRBJ2-7
abundance: -
CDR3aa: CASIGRGNYEQYF
CDR3nt: TGTGCCAGCATAGGGCGGGGGAACTACGAGCAGTACTTC

d_gene: -
v_gene: TRBV20-1
j_gene: TRBJ2-7
abundance: -
CDR3aa: CSAILSYEQYF
CDR3nt: TGCAGTGCTATCCTATCCTACGAGCAGTACTTC

d_gene: TRBD1
v_gene: TRBV5-1
j_gene: TRBJ2-1
abundance: -
CDR3aa: CASSLGDRGPPFNEQFF
CDR3nt: TGCGCCAGCAGCTTGGGGGACAGGGGGCCCCCATTCAATGAGCAGTTCTTC

d_gene: TRBD1
v_gene: TRBV5-1
j_gene: TRBJ1-5
abundance: few
CDR3aa: CASSLGQGEIGNQPQHF
CDR3nt: TGCGCCAGCAGCTTGGGGCAGGGGGAGATCGGCAATCAGCCCCAGCATTTT

d_gene: -
v_gene: TRBV13
j_gene: TRBJ2-3
abundance: -
CDR3aa: CASSLSGGGTSTDTQYF
CDR3nt: TGTGCCAGCAGCCTTTCCGGAGGTGGCACTAGCACAGATACGCAGTATTTT

d_gene: -
v_gene: TRBV6-5
j_gene: TRBJ1-1
abundance: few
CDR3aa: CASSYSGELNTEAFF
CDR3nt: TGTGCCAGCAGTTACTCAGGAGAACTGAACACTGAAGCTTTCTTT

d_gene: -
v_gene: TRBV21-1
j_gene: TRBJ2-1
abundance: few
CDR3aa: CASSNDGPSGRATMGQFF
CDR3nt: TGTGCCAGCAGCAACGACGGGCCTAGCGGGAGGGCCACAATGGGGCAGTTCTTC

d_gene: -
v_gene: TRBV2
j_gene: TRBJ1-4
abundance: -
CDR3aa: CASSEGSGRGTEKLFF
CDR3nt: TGTGCCAGCAGTGAGGGGTCAGGAAGGGGTACTGAAAAACTGTTTTTT

d_gene: -
v_gene: TRBV20-1
j_gene: TRBJ2-3
abundance: -
CDR3aa: CSASKTDTQYF
CDR3nt: TGCAGTGCTAGTAAAACAGATACGCAGTATTTT

d_gene: -
v_gene: TRBV11-2
j_gene: TRBJ1-3
abundance: -
CDR3aa: CASSLLVLNSGNTIYF
CDR3nt: TGTGCCAGCAGCTTATTAGTCTTGAACTCTGGAAACACCATATATTTT

d_gene: TRBD2
v_gene: TRBV5-6
j_gene: TRBJ2-7
abundance: -
CDR3aa: CASRLAGVSEQYF
CDR3nt: TGTGCCAGCAGACTAGCGGGAGTATCCGAGCAGTACTTC

d_gene: -
v_gene: TRBV5-4
j_gene: TRBJ1-4
abundance: -
CDR3aa: CASSSQQGTSNEKLFF
CDR3nt: TGTGCCAGCAGCTCCCAACAGGGTACTTCTAATGAAAAACTGTTTTTT

d_gene: TRBD1
v_gene: TRBV7-2
j_gene: TRBJ2-7
abundance: -
CDR3aa: CASSLVAPGTGGGEQYF
CDR3nt: TGTGCCAGCAGCTTAGTAGCCCCCGGGACAGGGGGCGGGGAGCAGTACTTC

d_gene: TRBD1
v_gene: TRBV6-5
j_gene: TRBJ1-1
abundance: -
CDR3aa: CASRGQVEAFF
CDR3nt: TGTGCCAGCAGAGGACAGGTTGAAGCTTTCTTT

d_gene: -
v_gene: TRBV7-6
j_gene: TRBJ1-5
abundance: -
CDR3aa: CASSLLPNQPQHF
CDR3nt: TGTGCCAGCAGCTTACTCCCCAATCAGCCCCAGCATTTT

d_gene: -
v_gene: TRBV28
j_gene: TRBJ1-1
abundance: -
CDR3aa: CASSLIGGRSNTEAFF
CDR3nt: TGTGCCAGCAGTTTAATCGGGGGACGTTCGAACACTGAAGCTTTCTTT

d_gene: -
v_gene: TRBV5-1
j_gene: TRBJ2-1
abundance: -
CDR3aa: CASSFSGANNEQFF
CDR3nt: TGCGCCAGCAGCTTTTCGGGAGCAAACAATGAGCAGTTCTTC

d_gene: TRBD2
v_gene: TRBV6-4
j_gene: TRBJ2-3
abundance: -
CDR3aa: CASSDSPFAGGFPSTDTQYF
CDR3nt: TGTGCCAGCAGTGACTCGCCGTTTGCGGGGGGGTTCCCTAGCACAGATACGCAGTATTTT

d_gene: TRBD1
v_gene: TRBV30
j_gene: TRBJ1-1
abundance: -
CDR3aa: CAWTTDIPGGWTEAFF
CDR3nt: TGTGCCTGGACTACAGATATCCCAGGGGGTTGGACTGAAGCTTTCTTT

d_gene: -
v_gene: TRBV7-9
j_gene: TRBJ1-1
abundance: -
CDR3aa: CASRVTGDGTEAFF
CDR3nt: TGTGCCAGCAGAGTGACAGGTGATGGCACTGAAGCTTTCTTT

d_gene: -
v_gene: TRBV6-4
j_gene: TRBJ2-1
abundance: -
CDR3aa: CASSGLNMNEQFF
CDR3nt: TGTGCCAGCAGTGGACTCAATATGAATGAGCAGTTCTTC

d_gene: TRBD1
v_gene: TRBV2
j_gene: TRBJ1-4
abundance: -
CDR3aa: CASSPWTGVGEKLFF
CDR3nt: TGTGCCAGCAGTCCTTGGACAGGGGTAGGAGAAAAACTGTTTTTT

d_gene: TRBD1
v_gene: TRBV6-1
j_gene: TRBJ2-5
abundance: -
CDR3aa: CASTYTGEETQYF
CDR3nt: TGTGCCAGCACATATACAGGGGAAGAGACCCAGTACTTC

d_gene: TRBD1
v_gene: TRBV5-1
j_gene: TRBJ2-7
abundance: few
CDR3aa: CASSPPDRELSYEQYF
CDR3nt: TGCGCCAGCAGCCCGCCGGACAGGGAACTCTCCTACGAGCAGTACTTC

d_gene: -
v_gene: TRBV7-2
j_gene: TRBJ2-1
abundance: few
CDR3aa: CAITDRFLYEQFF
CDR3nt: TGTGCCATTACGGACAGATTTCTGTATGAGCAGTTCTTC